What follows describes a single T cell receptor beta chain. These data come from a study of regulatory T cells in long-lasting Graves disease. Assembly of TCR beta libraries relied on iRepertoire HTBI primers together with Arm-PCR of CDR3 regions. One entry per CDR3 protein results from TCRdb running MiXCR on the multiplex PCR reads. This sample has fewer than 600,000 distinct CDR3 sequences, with approximately 23% found just once. Documented time point: persistent/refractory GD, antithyroid drugs over 5 years with positive TRAb. RNA extracted from PBMCs served as the sequencing template. Doctors identified Graves' disease using the American Thyroid Association guidelines. Germline V gene sequence: CDR1 MNHGY, CDR2 SVAAGI. The CDR3 is 11 residues long. The V end lost 3 bases, the J end lost 9 bases, and 5 bases lay between the germline ends.

Sequenced material: peripheral blood mononuclear cells (PBMCs), taken when the disease was refractory, from a patient treated with antithyroid drugs. The chain couples TRBV6-9 to TRBJ2-2; D call uncertain. This receptor was taken from a female donor with Graves disease. The CDR3 nucleotides are TGTGCCAGCAGTTACTCCCGGGAGCTGTTTTTT. It encodes CASSYSRELFF.